A selection of T cell receptor beta chains follows, all from one sample in a study of PD-L1 blockade in urothelial cancer. Sequenced by immunoSEQ multiplex PCR; TCRdb stores in-frame clones only, minus some. The repertoire holds 45,000 to 55,000 clones, with about 85% as singletons. The specimen was PBMCs, collected around atezolizumab (anti-PD-L1) treatment. These receptor sequences come from a man in his fifties or sixties with urothelial cancer. The CDR3 runs from the conserved cysteine through the conserved F or W. A D gene is named only where the DNA matches it firmly. Expanded clones get a size class; other rows say once, few or many, or leave the size out.

cdr3_nt | cdr3_aa | clone_size | v_call | d_call | j_call
TGCGCCAGCAGCTTGGACAGTCAAGAGACCCAGTACTTC | CASSLDSQETQYF | . | TRBV5-1 | . | TRBJ2-5
TGTGCCAGCTCACCATCCACGGGGGGATCCTACGAGCAGTACTTC | CASSPSTGGSYEQYF | . | TRBV18 | TRBD2 | TRBJ2-7
TGTGCCAGCAGCTTAGGGACTCAATCTTCCAAAAACATTCAGTACTTC | CASSLGTQSSKNIQYF | . | TRBV7-2 | . | TRBJ2-4
TGTGCCAGCAGCCCCACTCCGGGACAGGGGTGGTCCGGGGAGCTGTTTTTT | CASSPTPGQGWSGELFF | . | TRBV7-8 | TRBD1 | TRBJ2-2
TGTGCCAGCAGCTTGGAATCCGGGAATGAGCAGTTCTTC | CASSLESGNEQFF | once | TRBV5-4 | . | TRBJ2-1
TGTGCCAGCAGTGAAGATTGGGATAGCGGCTACACAGATACGCAGTATTTT | CASSEDWDSGYTDTQYF | . | TRBV6-1 | . | TRBJ2-3
TGTGCCAGTACCTACGGACACGGATCCTACGAGCAGTACTTC | CASTYGHGSYEQYF | . | TRBV19 | . | TRBJ2-7
TGCGCCAGCAGCCTTAGCGGGAGAGGCAATGAGCAGTTCTTC | CASSLSGRGNEQFF | . | TRBV4-3 | TRBD2 | TRBJ2-1
TGTGCCAGCAGCCAGACAGGGTCCGAAACTTTCTTT | CASSQTGSETFF | once | TRBV7-9 | TRBD1 | TRBJ1-1
TGTGCCAGCAGTGGGACAGGGGGAAGAACTGAAGCTTTCTTT | CASSGTGGRTEAFF | . | TRBV27 | TRBD1 | TRBJ1-1
TGCAGCGTTGATGTGGGACTAGCGGGAGGAACTGAGCAGTTCTTC | CSVDVGLAGGTEQFF | few | TRBV29-1 | TRBD2 | TRBJ2-1
TGTGCCAGCAGCGCACACGGGACTAGCGCGGCCGGGGAGCTGTTTTTT | CASSAHGTSAAGELFF | . | TRBV9 | TRBD2 | TRBJ2-2
TGTGCCAGCAGCCTGACTAGCGGGAGGGCAAATGAGCAGTTCTTC | CASSLTSGRANEQFF | . | TRBV7-8 | TRBD2 | TRBJ2-1
TGCGCCAGCAGCCTCATCCCGGGAGACACAGATACGCAGTATTTT | CASSLIPGDTDTQYF | . | TRBV4-1 | . | TRBJ2-3
TGTGCCAGCAGCTTCGGCAGGCCGATTTATAGCAATCAGCCCCAGCATTTT | CASSFGRPIYSNQPQHF | few | TRBV7-2 | . | TRBJ1-5
TGTGCCAGCATCCCACTATGGGGCACTAGCACAGATACGCAGTATTTT | CASIPLWGTSTDTQYF | . | TRBV2 | . | TRBJ2-3
TGTGCCAGCAGACACAGGGACACCCGCGGTCAGCCCCAGCATTTT | CASRHRDTRGQPQHF | . | TRBV28 | . | TRBJ1-5
TGTGCCAGCAGCTTAGCGCGGGGGGATACGCAGTATTTT | CASSLARGDTQYF | . | TRBV7-8 | TRBD2 | TRBJ2-3
TGTGCCAGCAGTGAAGATTTGTCAGGAAACAATGAGCAGTTCTTC | CASSEDLSGNNEQFF | . | TRBV2 | . | TRBJ2-1
TGCGCCAGCAGTTCTAGCGGGGGGTCCCTCAGGGAGACCCAGTACTTC | CASSSSGGSLRETQYF | . | TRBV5-1 | TRBD2 | TRBJ2-5
TGTGCCAGCAGTGAAAGCTCTAGCCTACTAGCCAAAAACATTCAGTACTTC | CASSESSSLLAKNIQYF | . | TRBV2 | . | TRBJ2-4
TGCGCCAGCAGTGCGTCCAGGGACACAGATACGCAGTATTTT | CASSASRDTDTQYF | . | TRBV10-1 | . | TRBJ2-3
TGTGCCAGCAGCTTAAGACACAACTACGAGCAGTACTTC | CASSLRHNYEQYF | . | TRBV11-3 | . | TRBJ2-7
TGTGCCAGCAGCTCCCCCAAGACAGGGGGTCAAGAGACCCAGTACTTC | CASSSPKTGGQETQYF | . | TRBV7-6 | TRBD1 | TRBJ2-5
TGTGCCAGCAGCTTGGCGGTTGTCAGGGCGGACACTGAAGCTTTCTTT | CASSLAVVRADTEAFF | . | TRBV5-6 | . | TRBJ1-1
TGTGCCACGGGACAGCCCTACGAGCAGTACTTC | CATGQPYEQYF | . | TRBV19 | TRBD1 | TRBJ2-7
TGCGCCAGCAGTCGCCCCCCGGGACAGTGGAGGGCAGAGACCCAGTACTTC | CASSRPPGQWRAETQYF | . | TRBV23-1 | . | TRBJ2-5
TGTGCCAGCAGGTCTCCGGGACAGGGGGATTCTGCTGACTTC | CASRSPGQGDSADF | . | TRBV5-5 | TRBD1 | TRBJ2-7
TGTGCCAGCAGTTATTACCCGACAGCCTCTGGAAACACCATATATTTT | CASSYYPTASGNTIYF | . | TRBV6-5 | . | TRBJ1-3
TGTGCCAGCTCACCGAAGAGGGCCCTCTCCAATGAGCAGTTCTTC | CASSPKRALSNEQFF | once | TRBV18 | . | TRBJ2-1
TGTGCCAGTAGATTAGACAGGGCGAGCACCGGGGAGCTGTTTTTT | CASRLDRASTGELFF | . | TRBV19 | TRBD1 | TRBJ2-2
TGCGCCAGCAGCTTGGGGCAGGGGGCAGTCTACGAGCAGTACTTC | CASSLGQGAVYEQYF | . | TRBV5-1 | TRBD1 | TRBJ2-7
TGTGCCAGCAGCTTGGAACAGTCCTACGAGCAGTACTTC | CASSLEQSYEQYF | . | TRBV7-9 | . | TRBJ2-7